This TCR beta chain is drawn from a study of T cells in tuberculosis. The CDR3 extends over 15 amino acids. In germline, CDR1 is LGHNA, CDR2 YNFKEQ. The junction had 5 bases not matched to a gene; V was cut back by 3 bases and J by 5 bases. Sequencing used immunoSEQ multiplex PCR; TCRdb keeps in-frame clones, though not all of them. Here the sample spans more than 30,000 clones, approximately 94% being singletons. V usage is TRBV4-2 and J usage is TRBJ2-1, with 9 bases that match TRBD2. Sequencing used PBMCs. The receptor was isolated from a donor between 10 and 35 years old with latent tuberculosis or without tuberculosis infection. CDR3 sequence (DNA): TGTGCCAGCAGCCATAGCGGGAGTGACAACAATGAGCAGTTCTTC. This sequence encodes CASSHSGSDNNEQFF.